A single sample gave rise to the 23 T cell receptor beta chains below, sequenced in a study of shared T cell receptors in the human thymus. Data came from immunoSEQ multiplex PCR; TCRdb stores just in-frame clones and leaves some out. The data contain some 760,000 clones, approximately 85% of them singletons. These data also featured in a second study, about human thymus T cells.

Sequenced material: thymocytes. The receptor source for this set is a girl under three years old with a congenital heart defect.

The DNA of the CDR3 is TGTGCCAGCAGTTCCCGGGACAGGGGGCTCCCCTATGGCTACACCTTC. This translates into CASSSRDRGLPYGYTF. The rearrangement links TRBV6-6 to TRBJ1-2; 12 bases align to TRBD1. CDR3 length: 16 amino acids. Germline CDR1 reads MNHNY; CDR2 reads SVGAGI (reference sequence). The V and J ends lost 4 bases and 4 bases, in that order; junction bases with no gene match: 7.

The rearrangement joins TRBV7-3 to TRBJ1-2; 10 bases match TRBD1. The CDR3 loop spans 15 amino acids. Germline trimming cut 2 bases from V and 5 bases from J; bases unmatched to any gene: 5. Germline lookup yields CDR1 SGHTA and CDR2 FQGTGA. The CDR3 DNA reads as TGTGCCAGCAGCTTACAGGGGACAGGGGAATATGGCTACACCTTC. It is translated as CASSLQGTGEYGYTF.

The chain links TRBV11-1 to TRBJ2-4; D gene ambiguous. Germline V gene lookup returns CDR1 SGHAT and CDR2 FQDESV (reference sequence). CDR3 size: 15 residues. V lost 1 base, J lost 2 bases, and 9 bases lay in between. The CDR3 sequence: CASSLGHFTKNIQYF. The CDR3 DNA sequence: TGTGCCAGCAGCTTAGGACACTTCACCAAAAACATTCAGTACTTC.

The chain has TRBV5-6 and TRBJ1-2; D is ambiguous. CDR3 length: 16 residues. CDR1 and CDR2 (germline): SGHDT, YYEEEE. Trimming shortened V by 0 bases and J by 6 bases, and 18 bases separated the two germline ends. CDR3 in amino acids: CASSLDLRRAVDGYTF. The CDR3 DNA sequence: TGTGCCAGCAGCTTGGATCTTAGGCGCGCGGTGGATGGCTACACCTTC.

This chain's CDR3 is CASSQDMENQLNTGELFF. CDR3 DNA sequence: TGCGCCAGCAGCCAAGATATGGAGAACCAATTAAACACCGGGGAGCTGTTTTTT. The J gene is TRBJ2-2, the V gene TRBV4-3; D unclear. The CDR3 is made up of 18 amino acids. The germline V and J ends were trimmed by 0 bases and 2 bases, with 16 bases remaining between them. Germline loops: CDR1 LGHNA, CDR2 YSLEER.

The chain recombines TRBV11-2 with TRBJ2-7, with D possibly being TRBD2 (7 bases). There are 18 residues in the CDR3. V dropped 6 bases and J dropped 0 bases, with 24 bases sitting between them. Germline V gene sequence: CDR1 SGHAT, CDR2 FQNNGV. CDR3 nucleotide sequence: TGTGCCAGCAGTTCGGAGGGGGGGGCTCAGCGGGGCTCCTACGAGCAGTACTTC. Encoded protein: CASSSEGGAQRGSYEQYF.

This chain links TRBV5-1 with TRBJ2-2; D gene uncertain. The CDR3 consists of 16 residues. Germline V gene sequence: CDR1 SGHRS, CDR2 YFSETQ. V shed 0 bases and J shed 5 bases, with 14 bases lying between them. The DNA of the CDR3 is TGCGCCAGCAGCTTGGAACATGGGCAGACGACCGGGGAGCTGTTTTTT. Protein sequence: CASSLEHGQTTGELFF.

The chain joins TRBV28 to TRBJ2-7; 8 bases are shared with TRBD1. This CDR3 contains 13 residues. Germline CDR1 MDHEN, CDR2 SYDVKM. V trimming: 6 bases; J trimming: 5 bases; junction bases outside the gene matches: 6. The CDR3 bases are TGTGCCAGCAGAAGGGACAGGTCCCACGAGCAGTACTTC. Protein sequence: CASRRDRSHEQYF.

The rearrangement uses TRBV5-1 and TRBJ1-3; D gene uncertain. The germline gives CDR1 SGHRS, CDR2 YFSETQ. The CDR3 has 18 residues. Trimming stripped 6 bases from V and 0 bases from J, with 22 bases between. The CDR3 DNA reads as TGCGCCAGCAAGGCGGGAGCAGGAGGGAAGGTCTCTGGAAACACCATATATTTT. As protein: CASKAGAGGKVSGNTIYF.

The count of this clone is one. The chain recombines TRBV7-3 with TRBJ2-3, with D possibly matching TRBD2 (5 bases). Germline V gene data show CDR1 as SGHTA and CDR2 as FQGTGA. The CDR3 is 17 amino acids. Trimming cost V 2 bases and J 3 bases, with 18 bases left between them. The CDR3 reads CASSLDPYKTKTDTQYF. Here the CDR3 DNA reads TGTGCCAGCAGCTTAGACCCCTATAAGACTAAAACAGATACGCAGTATTTT.

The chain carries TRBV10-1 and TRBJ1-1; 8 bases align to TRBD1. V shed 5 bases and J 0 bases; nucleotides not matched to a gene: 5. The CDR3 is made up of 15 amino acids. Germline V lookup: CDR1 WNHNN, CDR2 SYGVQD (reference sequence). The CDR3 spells CASSTGTGLNTEAFF. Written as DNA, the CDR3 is TGCGCCAGCAGTACCGGGACAGGTTTGAACACTGAAGCTTTCTTT.

For the CDR3, the DNA is TGTGCCAGCAGTTTAGTAGCTAGCGGGGACCGCCACGCAGATACGCAGTATTTT. Protein: CASSLVASGDRHADTQYF. The rearrangement joins TRBV27 to TRBJ2-3; 9 bases agree with TRBD2. CDR1 and CDR2 from the germline V gene are MNHEY and SMNVEV (reference sequence). V shed 2 bases, J shed 4 bases, and the junction held 13 bases outside the gene matches. CDR3 length equals 18 residues.

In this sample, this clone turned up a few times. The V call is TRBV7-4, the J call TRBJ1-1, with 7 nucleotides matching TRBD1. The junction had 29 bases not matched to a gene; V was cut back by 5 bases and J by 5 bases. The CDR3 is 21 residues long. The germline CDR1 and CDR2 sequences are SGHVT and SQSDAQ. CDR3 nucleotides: TGTGCCAGCAGCCGGCCCGACAGGGCCCCACCCCCGTCCGGGCCGGGGACTGAAGCTTTCTTT. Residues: CASSRPDRAPPPSGPGTEAFF. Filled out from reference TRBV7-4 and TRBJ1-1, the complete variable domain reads GAGVSQSPRYKVAKRGRDVALRCDSISGHVTLYWYRQTLGQGSEVLTYSQSDAQRDKSGRPSGRFSAERPERSVSTLKIQRTEQGDSAVYLCASSRPDRAPPPSGPGTEAFFGQGTRLTVV.

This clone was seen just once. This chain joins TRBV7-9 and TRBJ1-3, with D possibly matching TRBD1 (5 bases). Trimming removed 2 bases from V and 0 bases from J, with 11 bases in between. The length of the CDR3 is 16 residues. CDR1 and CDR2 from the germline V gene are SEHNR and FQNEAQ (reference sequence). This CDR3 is CASSLLRRGSGNTIYF. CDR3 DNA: TGTGCCAGCAGCTTATTAAGGAGGGGCTCTGGAAACACCATATATTTT.

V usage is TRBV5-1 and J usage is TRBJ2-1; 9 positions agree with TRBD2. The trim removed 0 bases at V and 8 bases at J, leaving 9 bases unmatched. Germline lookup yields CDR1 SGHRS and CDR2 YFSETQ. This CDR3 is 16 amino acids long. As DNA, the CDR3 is TGCGCCAGCAGCTTGGTTGCTAGCGGGGACCCCCATGAGCAGTTCTTC. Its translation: CASSLVASGDPHEQFF.

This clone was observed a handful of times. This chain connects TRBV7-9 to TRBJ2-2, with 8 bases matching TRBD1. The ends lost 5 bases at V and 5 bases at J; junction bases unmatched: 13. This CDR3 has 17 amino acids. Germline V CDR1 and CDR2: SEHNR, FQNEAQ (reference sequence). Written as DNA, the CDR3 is TGTGCCAGCAGCCTGACCGAGACAGGGGTAGGGACCGGGGAGCTGTTTTTT. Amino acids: CASSLTETGVGTGELFF.

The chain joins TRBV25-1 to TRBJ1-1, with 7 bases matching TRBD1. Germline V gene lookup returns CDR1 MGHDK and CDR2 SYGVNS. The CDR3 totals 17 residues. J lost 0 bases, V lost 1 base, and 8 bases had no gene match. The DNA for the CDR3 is TGTGCCAGCAGTGAATCTGGGGGACAGATCATGAACACTGAAGCTTTCTTT. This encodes CASSESGGQIMNTEAFF.

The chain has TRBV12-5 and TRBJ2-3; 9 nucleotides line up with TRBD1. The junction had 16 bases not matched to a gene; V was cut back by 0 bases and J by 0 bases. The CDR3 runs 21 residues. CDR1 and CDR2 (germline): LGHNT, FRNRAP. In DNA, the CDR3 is TGTGCTAGTGGTTTGGTACTCGGTGGACGACAGGGGGTTGTTAGCACAGATACGCAGTATTTT. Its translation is CASGLVLGGRQGVVSTDTQYF.

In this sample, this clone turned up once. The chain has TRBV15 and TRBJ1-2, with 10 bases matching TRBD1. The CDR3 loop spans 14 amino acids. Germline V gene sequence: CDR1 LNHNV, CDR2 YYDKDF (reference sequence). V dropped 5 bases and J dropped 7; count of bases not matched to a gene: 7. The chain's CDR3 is CATSPFRDRGGYTF. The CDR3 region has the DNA TGTGCCACCAGCCCCTTCCGGGACAGGGGTGGCTACACCTTC.

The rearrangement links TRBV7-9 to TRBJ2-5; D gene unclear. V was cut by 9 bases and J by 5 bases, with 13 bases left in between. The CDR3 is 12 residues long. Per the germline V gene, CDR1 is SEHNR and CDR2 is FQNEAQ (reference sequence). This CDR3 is CASSRVFETQYF. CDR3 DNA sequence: TGTGCCAGTTCGCGAGTGTTCGAGACCCAGTACTTC. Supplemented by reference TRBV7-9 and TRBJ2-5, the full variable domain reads DTGVSQNPRHKITKRGQNVTFRCDPISEHNRLYWYRQTLGQGPEFLTYFQNEAQLEKSRLLSDRFSAERPKGSFSTLEIQRTEQGDSAMYLCASSRVFETQYFGPGTRLLVL.

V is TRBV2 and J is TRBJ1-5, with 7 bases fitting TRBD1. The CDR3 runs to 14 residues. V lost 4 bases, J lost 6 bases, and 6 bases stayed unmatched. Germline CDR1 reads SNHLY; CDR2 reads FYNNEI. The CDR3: CASSGTGHVQPQHF. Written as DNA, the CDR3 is TGTGCCAGCAGTGGGACAGGTCATGTTCAGCCCCAGCATTTT.

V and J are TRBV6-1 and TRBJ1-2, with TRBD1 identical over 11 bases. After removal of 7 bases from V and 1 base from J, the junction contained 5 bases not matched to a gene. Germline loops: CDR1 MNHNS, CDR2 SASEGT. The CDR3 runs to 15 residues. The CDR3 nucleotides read TGTGCCAGCATCGGGACAGGGGGGGGTAACTATGGCTACACCTTC. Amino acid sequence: CASIGTGGGNYGYTF.

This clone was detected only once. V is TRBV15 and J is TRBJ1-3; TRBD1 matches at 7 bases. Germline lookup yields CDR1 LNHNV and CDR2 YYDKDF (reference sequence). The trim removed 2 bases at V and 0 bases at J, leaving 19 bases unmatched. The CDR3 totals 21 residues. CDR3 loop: CATSRSVLQGSHPNSGNTIYF. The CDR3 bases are TGTGCCACCAGCAGATCGGTTTTACAGGGGTCCCACCCCAACTCTGGAAACACCATATATTTT.